One and the same sample provided the 18 T cell receptor beta chains below, sequenced in a study of shared clonotypes between healthy human individuals. TCRdb's copy holds only in-frame clones and misses some; the assay was immunoSEQ multiplex PCR. This table holds around 1.1 million clones, around three quarters found once. Source material: memory CD4+ T cells from PBMCs. Sample subset: CD45RA-negative fraction. Source of these receptors: a young man in good health. Some clones in this sample may be carry-over from other donors' samples.

On this clone: This sample includes further DNA sequences coding for the same CDR3. This chain connects TRBV11-2 to TRBJ1-2; D remains ambiguous. This CDR3 region has 13 residues. Germline lookup yields CDR1 SGHAT and CDR2 FQNNGV. V was clipped by 1 base and J by 7 bases, with 10 bases between them. The CDR3 nucleotides are TGTGCCAGCAGCTTAGTACGCGGTTCTGGCTACACCTTC. Its protein product is CASSLVRGSGYTF.

The chain joins TRBV12-5 to TRBJ2-5; D remains ambiguous. The germline V gene has CDR1 LGHNT and CDR2 FRNRAP. With 3 bases removed from V and 2 bases from J, the gap between germline ends came to 1 base. CDR3 size: 11 residues. In nucleotides, the CDR3 is TGTGCTAGTGGTTTTCAAGAGACCCAGTACTTC. Encoded protein: CASGFQETQYF.

The chain couples TRBV4-2 to TRBJ2-1, with 11 bases identical to TRBD2. This CDR3 is built from 17 residues. V shed 1 base and J 6 bases; nucleotides not matched to a gene: 8. CDR1 is LGHNA and CDR2 is YNFKEQ in the germline V gene. The CDR3 DNA reads TGTGCCAGCAGCCAAGGGATCGGTAGCGGGAGGGCCAATGAGCAGTTCTTC. Encoded protein: CASSQGIGSGRANEQFF.

Notes on this clone: This likely traces to a read error, being one base from a far larger clone. The rearrangement uses TRBV30 and TRBJ1-2; D possibly corresponds to TRBD1 (5 bases). CDR1 and CDR2 (germline): GTSNPN, SVGIG (reference sequence). V dropped 2 bases and J dropped 3 bases, with 22 bases sitting between them. CDR3 length: 17 residues. In DNA, the CDR3 is TGTGCCTGGAGTTATACCACAGGATACGCTAGCCACTATGGCTACACCTTC. Amino acids: CAWSYTTGYASHYGYTF.

Concerning this clone itself: This likely stems from a read error, as it lies one base from a far larger clone. At the DNA level, this CDR3 is encoded by other sequences in the same sample as well. This chain joins TRBV28 and TRBJ1-2; D gene unclear. V was pared by 5 bases and J by 2 bases, with 6 bases between. The germline CDR1 and CDR2 sequences are MDHEN and SYDVKM. This CDR3 is 12 amino acids long. The CDR3 DNA follows: TGTGCCAGCAGTCTGGCCAACTATGGCTACACCTTC. Translated: CASSLANYGYTF.

The sample holds a few counts of this clone. The chain links TRBV19 to TRBJ1-1; D not certain. The CDR3 runs to 13 residues. Germline lookup yields CDR1 LNHDA and CDR2 SQIVND (reference sequence). Trimming stripped 7 bases from V and 0 bases from J, with 9 bases between. The CDR3 DNA reads TGTGCCAGTACCCTAATGATGAACACTGAAGCTTTCTTT. Its translation is CASTLMMNTEAFF.

The chain carries TRBV7-6 and TRBJ2-5, with D perhaps matching TRBD1 (6 bases). This CDR3 is built from 16 residues. Trimming stripped 5 bases from V and 1 base from J, with 17 bases between. In germline, CDR1 is SGHVS, CDR2 FNYEAQ. The CDR3 DNA reads as TGTGCCAGCAGCCCCACTAGGGGGAGCTCCCAAGAGACCCAGTACTTC. Translating gives CASSPTRGSSQETQYF.

The chain is built from TRBV7-8 and TRBJ1-1, with 8 bases that match TRBD1. CDR1 is SGHVS, CDR2 FQNEAQ, per germline. The junction had 11 bases not matched to a gene; V was cut back by 4 bases and J by 1 base. CDR3 length equals 17 residues. CDR3 DNA sequence: TGTGCCAGCAGCTCGCTCCTTGGACAGGGTGCGAACACTGAAGCTTTCTTT. It is translated as CASSSLLGQGANTEAFF.

As regards this clone: The same CDR3 is also encoded by other DNA sequences in this sample. The rearrangement links TRBV2 to TRBJ1-1; D unclear. The CDR3 spans 13 residues. The germline gives CDR1 SNHLY, CDR2 FYNNEI. V dropped 6 bases and J dropped 0 bases, with 8 bases sitting between them. The CDR3 nucleotides read TGTGCCAGCAGGGACGGAATGAACACTGAAGCTTTCTTT. Its translation: CASRDGMNTEAFF.

The gene calls are TRBV27 and TRBJ1-5; D is undetermined. The germline gives CDR1 MNHEY, CDR2 SMNVEV (reference sequence). V lost 5 bases and J 0 bases, leaving 11 bases between the germline ends. The CDR3 covers 15 residues. This CDR3 is CASSHRHLSNQPQHF. DNA for the CDR3: TGTGCCAGCAGTCACAGACATCTTAGCAATCAGCCCCAGCATTTT.

About this clone itself: The junction and the germline gene differ at one end; a read error may be behind it. V and J are TRBV2 and TRBJ2-1; no clear D gene. Per the germline V gene, CDR1 is SNHLY and CDR2 is FYNNEI. The CDR3 spans 10 residues. The CDR3 DNA is TGTGCCAGCAGTGTTATACATCCGCTCTTC. It is translated as CASSVIHPLF.

Worth noting for this clone: It is likely a read error: a sequence one base away is far more abundant. This CDR3 is also generated by other DNA sequences in the sample. CDR3 sequence reads: CASSQGHLNTEAFF. The CDR3 DNA reads as TGCGCCAGCAGCCAGGGACATCTGAACACTGAGGCTTTCTTT. The chain is built from TRBV4-1 and TRBJ1-1; D is possibly TRBD1 (6 bases). In germline, CDR1 is MGHRA, CDR2 YSYEKL. This CDR3 has 14 amino acids.

The chain links TRBV11-2 to TRBJ2-7, with 13 bases aligning to TRBD2. The germline V gene has CDR1 SGHAT and CDR2 FQNNGV. The CDR3 loop spans 16 amino acids. J lost 2 bases, V lost 6 bases, and 7 bases had no gene match. In nucleotides, the CDR3 is TGTGCCAGCAGGCGGACTAGCGGGAGCCTCCCCTACGAGCAGTACTTC. Protein: CASRRTSGSLPYEQYF.

To note about this clone: Other DNA sequences within the sample encode an identical CDR3. The chain employs TRBV5-1 and TRBJ2-1, with a possible D match to TRBD2 (6 bases). Between the trimmed V and J ends, which lost 2 bases and 4 bases, there was a span of 10 bases. CDR1 is SGHRS and CDR2 is YFSETQ in the germline V gene. The length of the CDR3 is 14 residues. DNA for the CDR3: TGCGCCAGCAGCTTAACTAGCACTTACAATGAGCAGTTCTTC. This encodes CASSLTSTYNEQFF. Full variable domain (remainder filled in from reference TRBV5-1 and TRBJ2-1): KAGVTQTPRYLIKTRGQQVTLSCSPISGHRSVSWYQQTPGQGLQFLFEYFSETQRNKGNFPGRFSGRQFSNSRSEMNVSTLELGDSALYLCASSLTSTYNEQFFGPGTRLTVL.

This rearrangement joins TRBV5-8 to TRBJ2-1; D gene unclear. Trimming removed 1 base from V and 8 bases from J, with 10 bases in between. The CDR3 has 13 residues. Looked up from germline, CDR1 is SGHTS and CDR2 is YDEGEE. The CDR3 nucleotides read TGTGCCAGCAGCTTGTTGGTCCGGCATGAGCAGTTCTTC. It is translated as CASSLLVRHEQFF.

This clone was picked up many times. The same CDR3 can be traced to other DNA sequences in this sample. The chain has TRBV30 and TRBJ1-1; D is perhaps TRBD1 (6 bases). CDR1 GTSNPN and CDR2 SVGIG come from the germline V gene (reference sequence). The CDR3 has 11 residues. V lost 7 bases to trimming and J lost 9 bases, with 15 bases between them. The CDR3 loop reads CASKFRGQAFF. Here the CDR3 DNA reads TGTGCCTCCAAATTCCGGGGGCAAGCTTTCTTT.

On this clone: Other DNA sequences in this specimen translate into the identical CDR3. CDR3 in DNA: TGCGCCAGCAGTGAAGCGGGGACGGGGAATGAAAAACTGTTTTTT. Protein: CASSEAGTGNEKLFF. This rearrangement joins TRBV5-1 to TRBJ1-4, with D possibly matching TRBD1 (5 bases). Germline assignment: CDR1 SGHRS and CDR2 YFSETQ. CDR3 length: 15 residues. Trimming cost V 5 bases and J 5 bases, with 16 bases left between them.

In its sample, this clone was seen once. This chain links TRBV28 with TRBJ2-3; 7 bases fit TRBD2. V trimming: 10 bases; J trimming: 4 bases; junction bases outside the gene matches: 20. The CDR3 totals 17 residues. Germline assignment: CDR1 MDHEN and CDR2 SYDVKM. The CDR3 spells CANPLGGRWLVPDTQYF. The CDR3 bases are TGTGCCAACCCTCTGGGGGGGAGGTGGCTAGTACCAGATACGCAGTATTTT.